Sequencing of this T cell receptor (beta chain) was carried out in a study of T-cell memory formation after mild COVID-19. Each CDR3 protein gets one entry after TCRdb re-called the 5' RACE reads with MiXCR. The data hold 300,000 to 400,000 distinct CDR3 sequences, with 13% to 15% observed a single time. This clonotype appeared many times. The CDR3 has 13 amino acids. The germline V gene has CDR1 SGHNT and CDR2 YYREEE (reference sequence). V lost 4 bases and J 4 bases, leaving 11 bases between the germline ends. This chain connects TRBV5-4 to TRBJ2-5, with TRBD2 as a possible D gene (6 bases). The TCR comes from a man aged 18 to 29 who had mild COVID-19 (a few samples of this study predate the infection). Cell type and time point are not known. The specimen sequenced was PBMCs or a T cell subset sorted from them (not recorded which). The CDR3 DNA reads TGTGCCAGCAGCCCACGGGGGTCAGAGACCCAGTACTTC. Translating it yields CASSPRGSETQYF.